A single T cell receptor beta chain is shown here with its context. In its sample, this clone was seen a few times. The antigen this receptor binds is unknown. No qualities accompany the bases; no much larger clone lies one base away. The data are from a study of OX40 agonist ivuxolimab in advanced cancers. Looking at the study overall: Ivuxolimab, which targeted the costimulatory receptor OX40 (CD134), was an agonistic, fully human IgG2 monoclonal antibody. Intravenous ivuxolimab was administered to patients every 2 weeks at six dose levels: 0.01, 0.1, 0.3, 1.5, 3 and 10 mg/kg. The purpose of peripheral TCRbeta sequencing was to test whether ivuxolimab changed TCR sequence diversity and led to clonal T-cell expansion. Of the approximately 54 dose-escalation patients, hepatocellular carcinoma was present in 19, melanoma in roughly 15, renal cell carcinoma in 9 and head and neck cancer in 9. The paper describes the monotherapy dose-escalation part (N of about 55 patients) of the phase I trial of ivuxolimab. In the dose-escalation cohort, approximately 83% of patients were male, and the mean age was roughly 60 years with a range of roughly 20 to 85. Partial responses occurred in three dose-escalation patients, of whom one had hepatocellular carcinoma and two had cutaneous melanoma. Prior anti-PD-1, anti-PD-L1 or anti-CTLA-4 therapy was permitted, and checkpoint inhibitors had been received by approximately 39% of dose-escalation patients.

Beyond this particular receptor, the publication reports: After ivuxolimab, expanded clones were on average more numerous among CD8+ T cells than among CD4+ T cells. In the 0.1-3.0 mg/kg groups, partial responders had among the lowest normalized peripheral clonal expansion, particularly in CD8+ T cells. Antigen specificity was not determined for the clonally expanded peripheral T cells. At doses from 0.1 to 3.0 mg/kg, clonal expansion was seen in both CD4+ and CD8+ blood T cells between baseline and week 6. Low levels of normalized T-cell clonal expansion were also seen in some nonresponding patients.

To sequence the TCRbeta CDR3 region, genomic DNA was isolated from the sorted cells. The immunoSEQ Assay was used for sequencing of TCRbeta CDR3 regions. Not all clones reach the TCRdb copy of this immuneACCESS table, which keeps in-frame sequences only. Checked studies attribute under half of the gap to unresolved V genes and leave the rest unexplained. The sample yields some 55,000 clones; roughly three quarters were counted once. The ten largest clones take up around 2.3% of the sample. Patients with autoimmune disease history or receiving systemic immunosuppression were excluded from the trial. Peripheral blood for TCR sequencing was collected from all dose cohorts at baseline, on cycle 4 day 1, and on cycle 7 day 1. Samples were obtained from an open-label, multicenter, first-in-human phase I dose-escalation trial of ivuxolimab. The trial enrolled adults with locally advanced or metastatic head and neck squamous cell, hepatocellular, melanoma or renal cell carcinoma. Before TCR sequencing, CD4+ T cells and CD8+ T cells were sorted from peripheral blood as separate populations.

This TCR derives from an adult with an advanced solid tumor such as melanoma, head and neck, liver or kidney cancer. Sequencing used CD4+ or CD8+ T cells sorted from blood, obtained in a trial of the OX40 agonist ivuxolimab.

In nucleotides, the sequence is TGCGCCAGCAGTTGGACTAGCGGGGGCCACAATGAGCAGTTCTTC. It specifies CASSWTSGGHNEQFF. The sequence links TRBV10-2 to TRBJ2-1; 13 middle bases align to TRBD2. The germline V gene provides CDR1 WSHSY and CDR2 SAAADI. The CDR3 runs 15 residues from the cysteine to the phenylalanine. Of all the DNA, just the CDR3 is kept, 45 bases in frame from base 1. The germline V end is reduced by 5 bases and the J end by 5 bases; junction bases left unmatched: 3.